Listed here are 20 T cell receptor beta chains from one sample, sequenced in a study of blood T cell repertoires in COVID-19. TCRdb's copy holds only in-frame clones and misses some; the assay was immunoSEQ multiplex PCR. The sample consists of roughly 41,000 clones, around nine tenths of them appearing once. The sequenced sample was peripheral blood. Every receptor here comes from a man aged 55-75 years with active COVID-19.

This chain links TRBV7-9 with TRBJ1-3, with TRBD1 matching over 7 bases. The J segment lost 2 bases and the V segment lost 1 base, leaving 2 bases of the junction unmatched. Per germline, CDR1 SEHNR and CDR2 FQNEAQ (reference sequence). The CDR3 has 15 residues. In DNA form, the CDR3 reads TGTGCCAGCAGCTTAGAGGGGGCGGCTGGAAACACCATATATTTT. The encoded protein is CASSLEGAAGNTIYF.

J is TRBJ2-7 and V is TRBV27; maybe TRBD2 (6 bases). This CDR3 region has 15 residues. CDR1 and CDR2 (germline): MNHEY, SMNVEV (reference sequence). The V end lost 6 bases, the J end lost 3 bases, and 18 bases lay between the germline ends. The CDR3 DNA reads TGTGCCAGCAGGGTCCTCGGGACTGTGAACTACGAGCAGTACTTC. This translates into CASRVLGTVNYEQYF.

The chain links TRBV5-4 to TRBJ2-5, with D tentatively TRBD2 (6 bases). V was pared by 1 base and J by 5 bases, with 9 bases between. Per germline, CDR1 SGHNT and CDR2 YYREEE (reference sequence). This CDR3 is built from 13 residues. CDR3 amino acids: CASSLLLAETQYF. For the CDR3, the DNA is TGTGCCAGCAGCTTGTTGCTAGCGGAGACCCAGTACTTC.

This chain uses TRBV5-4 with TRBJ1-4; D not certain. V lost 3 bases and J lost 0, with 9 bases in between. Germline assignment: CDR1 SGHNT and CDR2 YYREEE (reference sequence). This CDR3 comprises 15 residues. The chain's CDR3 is CASSSPGATNEKLFF. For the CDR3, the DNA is TGTGCCAGCAGCTCCCCGGGAGCAACTAATGAAAAACTGTTTTTT.

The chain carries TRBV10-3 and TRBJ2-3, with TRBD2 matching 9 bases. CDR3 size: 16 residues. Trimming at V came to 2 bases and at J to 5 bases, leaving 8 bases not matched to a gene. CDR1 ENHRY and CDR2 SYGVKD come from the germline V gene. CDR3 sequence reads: CAISEPAGGPVDTQYF. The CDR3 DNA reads TGTGCCATCAGTGAGCCCGCGGGAGGGCCCGTAGATACGCAGTATTTT.

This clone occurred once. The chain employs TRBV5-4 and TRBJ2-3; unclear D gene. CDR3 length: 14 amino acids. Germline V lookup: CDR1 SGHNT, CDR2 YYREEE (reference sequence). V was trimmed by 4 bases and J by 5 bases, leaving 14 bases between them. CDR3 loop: CASSAAKVGDTQYF. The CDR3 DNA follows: TGTGCCAGCAGCGCGGCAAAGGTCGGAGATACGCAGTATTTT.

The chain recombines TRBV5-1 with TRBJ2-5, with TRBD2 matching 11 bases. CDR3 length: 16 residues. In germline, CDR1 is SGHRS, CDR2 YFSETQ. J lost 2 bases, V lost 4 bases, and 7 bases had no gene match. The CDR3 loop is CASSPSRTSGQETQYF. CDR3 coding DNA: TGCGCCAGCAGCCCATCGAGGACTAGCGGGCAAGAGACCCAGTACTTC.

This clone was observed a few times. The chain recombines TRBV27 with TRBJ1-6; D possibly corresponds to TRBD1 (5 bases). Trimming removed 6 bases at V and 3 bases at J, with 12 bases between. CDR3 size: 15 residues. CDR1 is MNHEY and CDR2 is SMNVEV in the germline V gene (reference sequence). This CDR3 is CASRPPGGYNSPLHF. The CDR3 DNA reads TGTGCCAGCAGACCCCCGGGGGGCTATAATTCACCCCTCCACTTT.

The CDR3: CASSPPSGEQFF. As DNA, the CDR3 is TGTGCCAGCAGCCCTCCGTCGGGTGAGCAGTTCTTC. The V and J genes are TRBV9 and TRBJ2-1; D not certain. Germline V gene lookup returns CDR1 SGDLS and CDR2 YYNGEE. The CDR3 spans 12 residues. Trimming took off 4 bases at V and 9 bases at J, with 11 bases between the two ends.

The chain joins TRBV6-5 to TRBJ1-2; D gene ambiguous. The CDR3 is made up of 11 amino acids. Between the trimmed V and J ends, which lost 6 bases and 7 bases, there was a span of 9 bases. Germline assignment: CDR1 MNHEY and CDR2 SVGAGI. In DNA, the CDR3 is TGTGCCAGCAGGTCGGTCGGTGGCTACACCTTC. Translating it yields CASRSVGGYTF.

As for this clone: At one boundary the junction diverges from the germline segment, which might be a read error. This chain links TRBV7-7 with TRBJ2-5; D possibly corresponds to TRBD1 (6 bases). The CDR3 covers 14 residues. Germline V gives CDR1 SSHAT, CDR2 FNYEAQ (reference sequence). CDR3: CASSRQDVQETQYF. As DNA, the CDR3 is TGTGCTAGCAGCCGACAGGACGTCCAAGAGACCCAGTACTTC.

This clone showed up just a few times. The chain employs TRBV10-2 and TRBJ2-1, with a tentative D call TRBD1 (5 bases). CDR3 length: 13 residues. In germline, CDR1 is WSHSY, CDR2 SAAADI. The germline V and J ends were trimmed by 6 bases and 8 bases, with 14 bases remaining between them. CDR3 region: CASRDQGMDEQFF. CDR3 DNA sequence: TGCGCCAGCAGGGACCAGGGTATGGATGAGCAGTTCTTC.

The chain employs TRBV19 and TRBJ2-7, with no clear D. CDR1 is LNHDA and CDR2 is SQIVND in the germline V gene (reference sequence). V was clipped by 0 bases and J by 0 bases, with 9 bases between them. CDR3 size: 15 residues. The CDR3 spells CASSIELGPSYEQYF. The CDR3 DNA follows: TGTGCCAGTAGTATAGAGTTGGGCCCCTCCTACGAGCAGTACTTC.

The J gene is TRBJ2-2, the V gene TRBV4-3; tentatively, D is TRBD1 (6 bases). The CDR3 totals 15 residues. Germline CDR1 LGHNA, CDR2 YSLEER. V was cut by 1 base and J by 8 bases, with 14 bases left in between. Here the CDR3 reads CASSQGVPGEGELFF. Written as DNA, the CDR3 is TGCGCCAGCAGCCAAGGGGTCCCAGGGGAAGGGGAGCTGTTTTTT.

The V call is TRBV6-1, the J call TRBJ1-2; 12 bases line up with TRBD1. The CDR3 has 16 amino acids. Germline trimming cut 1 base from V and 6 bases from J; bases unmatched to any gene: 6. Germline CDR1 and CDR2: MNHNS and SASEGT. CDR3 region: CASSEVRGTGGHGYTF. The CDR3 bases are TGTGCCAGCAGTGAAGTAAGGGGGACAGGGGGCCATGGCTACACCTTC.

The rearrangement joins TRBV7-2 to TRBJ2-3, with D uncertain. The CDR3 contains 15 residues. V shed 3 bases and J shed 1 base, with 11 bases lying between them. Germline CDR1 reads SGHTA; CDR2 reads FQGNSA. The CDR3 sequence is CASSFPDSGTDTQYF. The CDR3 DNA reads TGTGCCAGCAGCTTCCCAGACTCTGGCACAGATACGCAGTATTTT.

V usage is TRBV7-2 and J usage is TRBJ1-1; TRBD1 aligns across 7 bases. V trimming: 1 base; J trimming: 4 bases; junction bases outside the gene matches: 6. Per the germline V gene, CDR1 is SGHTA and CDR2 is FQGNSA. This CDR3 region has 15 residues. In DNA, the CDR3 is TGTGCCAGCAGCTTAGAGGGGCCAGGGGGCACTGAAGCTTTCTTT. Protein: CASSLEGPGGTEAFF.

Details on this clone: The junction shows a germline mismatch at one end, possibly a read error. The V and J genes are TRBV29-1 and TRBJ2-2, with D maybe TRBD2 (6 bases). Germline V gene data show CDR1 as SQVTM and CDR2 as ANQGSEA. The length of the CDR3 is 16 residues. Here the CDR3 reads CSVQDRLVGSSGELFF. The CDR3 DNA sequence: TGCAGCGTTCAAGACAGACTAGTAGGTTCGTCCGGGGAGCTGTTTTTT.

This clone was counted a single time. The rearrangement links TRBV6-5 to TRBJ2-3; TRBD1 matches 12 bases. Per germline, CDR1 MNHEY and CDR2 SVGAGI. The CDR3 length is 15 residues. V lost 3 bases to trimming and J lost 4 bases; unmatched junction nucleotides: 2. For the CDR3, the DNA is TGTGCCAGCAGTTATGGGACAGGGGGCGCAGATACGCAGTATTTT. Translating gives CASSYGTGGADTQYF.

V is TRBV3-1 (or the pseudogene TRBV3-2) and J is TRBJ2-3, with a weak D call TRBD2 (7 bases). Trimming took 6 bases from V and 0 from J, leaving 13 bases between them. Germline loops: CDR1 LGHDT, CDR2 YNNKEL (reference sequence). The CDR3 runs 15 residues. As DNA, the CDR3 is TGTGCCAGCAGAGGGGGGGCAGCTAGCACAGATACGCAGTATTTT. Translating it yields CASRGGAASTDTQYF.